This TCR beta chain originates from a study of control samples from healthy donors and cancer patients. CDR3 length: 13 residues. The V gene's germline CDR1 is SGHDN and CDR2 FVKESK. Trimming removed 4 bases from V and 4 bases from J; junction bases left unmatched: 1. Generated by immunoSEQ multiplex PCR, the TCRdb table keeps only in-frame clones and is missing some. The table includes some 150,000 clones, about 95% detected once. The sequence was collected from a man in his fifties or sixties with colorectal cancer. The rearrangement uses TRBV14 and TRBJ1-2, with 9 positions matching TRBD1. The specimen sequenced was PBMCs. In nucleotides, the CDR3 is TGTGCCAGCAGCCCGGACAGGGGCTATGGCTACACCTTC. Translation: CASSPDRGYGYTF.